This T cell receptor beta chain was identified in a study of blood T cell repertoires in COVID-19. Study background: T cells, B-cell-depleted T cells, or PBMCs provided the cDNA or gDNA that served as material.

Germline assignment: CDR1 LNHDA and CDR2 SQIVND (reference sequence). V lost 0 bases, J lost 4 bases, and 10 bases lay in between. The CDR3 has 15 residues. How the authors handled the data: Reference gene primer amplification in the assay estimated nucleated cell counts. Assay: immunoSEQ multiplex PCR; the TCRdb copy retains only in-frame clones and omits some. V and J calls plus clone size are reproduced from that table; the DNA served to infer D and trimming. This table holds tens of thousands of clones, over 70% found once. The origin of this receptor is a human donor in a cohort sampled during active COVID-19. The sequencing sample was made of peripheral blood. The V call is TRBV19, the J call TRBJ1-5; D call uncertain. Written as DNA, the CDR3 is TGTGCCAGTAGTATAGATCATGGAGGGAATCAGCCCCAGCATTTT. Translation: CASSIDHGGNQPQHF.